This record looks at one T cell receptor beta chain sequence and its context. Its matching antigen is unknown. Other DNA sequences in this specimen translate into the identical CDR3. Treatment: oral pan-JAK inhibitor, 5-10 mg twice daily. Peripheral blood and lesional scalp punch biopsies came from alopecia areata patients. Investigators isolated RNA and reverse transcribed it into cDNA to act as the sequencing template. Only in-frame clones appear in the TCRdb table, and some are missing; sequencing was by immunoSEQ multiplex PCR. Of about 120,000 clones in the sample, 61% were seen once. This sample was included in a study of CD8+ T cells in alopecia areata. Study-wide points: On tofacitinib, scalp clonality and expanded CD8+ clones among top 100 fell significantly. The study found higher clonality in lesional than normal scalp, especially in alopecia totalis/universalis.

Trimming took off 3 bases at V and 3 bases at J, with 8 bases between the two ends. Germline V gives CDR1 LNHDA, CDR2 SQIVND (reference sequence). This CDR3 region has 13 residues. The sequence came from a human donor with alopecia areata. The sample here was CD4+ T cells sorted from blood, taken at week 4, from a patient treated with tofacitinib. The chain uses TRBV19 and TRBJ2-5; weak D call: TRBD2 (6 bases). CDR3 sequence (DNA): TGTGCCAGTAGTATCGGGGAGGAAGAGACCCAGTACTTC. Amino acid sequence: CASSIGEEETQYF. The complete variable domain, with remaining parts taken from reference TRBV19 and TRBJ2-5, reads DGGITQSPKYLFRKEGQNVTLSCEQNLNHDAMYWYRQDPGQGLRLIYYSQIVNDFQKGDIAEGYSVSREKKESFPLTVTSAQKNPTAFYLCASSIGEEETQYFGPGTRLLVL.